This TCR beta chain originates from a study of T cell responses to AZD1222 COVID-19 vaccine. General study findings and limits: Sampling that yielded the repertoires occurred only after the peak T cell response.

Germline lookup yields CDR1 DFQATT and CDR2 SNEGSKA (reference sequence). V dropped 3 bases and J dropped 4 bases, with 24 bases sitting between them. The CDR3 loop spans 17 amino acids. The assay was immunoSEQ multiplex PCR, and TCRdb's table has in-frame clones only and misses some. The table has 150,000 to 200,000 clones, 80% to 90% seen once. Comments on this clone: Antigen specificity is unknown.

Source: peripheral blood, taken on day 0 of AZD1222 vaccination. This rearrangement joins TRBV20-1 to TRBJ2-5; D could derive from TRBD1 or TRBD2 (5 bases each). The sequence was obtained from an adult in good health. The CDR3 protein is CSASGAAQGKGPETQYF. The CDR3 coding sequence is TGCAGTGCTAGTGGTGCGGCGCAGGGAAAGGGACCAGAGACCCAGTACTTC.